This T cell receptor beta chain came from a study of blood T cell repertoires in COVID-19. Study overall: Sources were T cells, B-cell-depleted T cells, or PBMCs; the material itself was cDNA or gDNA.

Only in-frame clones appear in the TCRdb table, and some are missing; sequencing was by immunoSEQ multiplex PCR. The repertoire holds some 180,000 clones, with about 85% as singletons. This CDR3 spans 13 amino acids. Germline CDR1 SNHLY, CDR2 FYNNEI. V was cut by 4 bases and J by 6 bases, with 12 bases left in between. The source is a woman aged 80 or older with COVID-19, enrolled during active disease. This chain uses TRBV2 with TRBJ1-2; D gene ambiguous. Material: peripheral blood. The CDR3 DNA reads as TGTGCCAGCAGTGTTTTGGTGCGGGATGGCTACACCTTC. It codes for CASSVLVRDGYTF.